This TCR beta chain was documented in a study of cytomegalovirus exposure and HLA in healthy donors. Study results and limitations: Later, TCR association rates were found to vary by HLA locus, highest for DRB1 and lowest for HLA-C.

This clone was observed a single time. Its matching antigen is unknown. The CDR3 is made up of 18 amino acids. Germline CDR1 and CDR2: SNHLY and FYNNEI. Trimming removed 3 bases from V and 4 bases from J; junction bases left unmatched: 12. Researchers ran the PCR with 60 Vbeta and 13 Jbeta primers. Original processing methods: A later analysis counted approximately 80 million unique TCR beta chains, 9.5 million to 12 million shared. Data came from immunoSEQ multiplex PCR; TCRdb stores just in-frame clones and leaves some out. The D gene and trimming were derived from the DNA, and the V and J assignments and clone size from that table. This sample has around 120,000 clones, with more than 60% found just once.

The TCR comes from a female donor in good health and CMV-seropositive. Specimen: PBMCs. The rearrangement uses TRBV2 and TRBJ1-2; TRBD1 matches at 12 bases. The CDR3 here is CASSDSGTGGQTLYGYTF. CDR3 DNA: TGTGCCAGCAGTGACTCCGGGACAGGGGGCCAGACCCTCTATGGCTACACCTTC.